This TCR beta chain is from a study of shared clonotypes between healthy human individuals. Study background: Aged between 18 and 49, the donors were two women and a few men.

The germline V gene has CDR1 SSHAT and CDR2 FNYEAQ (reference sequence). The CDR3 is 15 amino acids. Within Nashville, Tennessee resided all donors, each a Caucasian adult. Study outcomes and limitations: For sorted subsets, rarefaction showed incomplete sequencing despite large depth.

Measured with immunoSEQ multiplex PCR; TCRdb has only the in-frame clones, and not every one. The sample comprises approximately 1.5 million clones, approximately 98% of which are singletons, and roughly 0.45% rests with the top ten. As to this clone: What it binds is not known. At one end the junction does not follow the germline gene, possibly because of a read error.

Sequenced material: naive CD4+ T cells sorted from blood. The subset here: CD45RA+ positively selected. The receptor was isolated from a young man in good health. The rearrangement joins TRBV7-7 to TRBJ2-1; 7 nucleotides agree with TRBD1. CDR3 loop: CASSLGTVSYNEQFF. The CDR3 nucleotides are TGTGCTAGCAGCCTAGGGACAGTCTCCTACAATGAGCAGTTCTTC.